Listed below are T cell receptor beta chains from one sample, sequenced in a study of blood T cell repertoires in COVID-19. Sequenced by immunoSEQ multiplex PCR; TCRdb stores in-frame clones only, minus some. The sample lists some 250,000 clones, about 68% occurring once. Input material: peripheral blood. The receptors derive from a woman aged 80 or over with acute or convalescent COVID-19. Each CDR3 is given with its conserved first and last residue. The order of the fields is CDR3 protein, CDR3 DNA, V gene, clone size, D gene, J gene. D genes are given only for firm matches. Only part of the rows carry a size: once, few, many, or a class if the clone is expanded.

CDR3aa: CASSARDRSNEKLFF
CDR3nt: TGTGCCAGCAGCGCCAGGGACAGGAGTAATGAAAAACTGTTTTTT
v_gene: TRBV11-2
abundance: NA
d_gene: TRBD1
j_gene: TRBJ1-4

CDR3aa: CASSVPGLHEQYF
CDR3nt: TGTGCCAGCAGCGTCCCAGGGCTCCACGAGCAGTACTTC
v_gene: TRBV5-5
abundance: NA
d_gene: NA
j_gene: TRBJ2-7

CDR3aa: CASSLEGLTKETQYF
CDR3nt: TGTGCCAGCAGCTTGGAAGGACTAACAAAAGAGACCCAGTACTTC
v_gene: TRBV5-5
abundance: few
d_gene: NA
j_gene: TRBJ2-5

CDR3aa: CASSAASRGQDTQYF
CDR3nt: TGTGCCAGTAGCGCAGCAAGCAGGGGGCAAGATACGCAGTATTTT
v_gene: TRBV19
abundance: NA
d_gene: TRBD1
j_gene: TRBJ2-3

CDR3aa: CASSPRDRAYEQYF
CDR3nt: TGTGCCAGCAGCCCACGGGACAGGGCCTACGAGCAGTACTTC
v_gene: TRBV7-9
abundance: few
d_gene: TRBD1
j_gene: TRBJ2-7

CDR3aa: CATRPQGVNEKLFF
CDR3nt: TGTGCCACCCGCCCCCAGGGGGTTAATGAAAAACTGTTTTTT
v_gene: TRBV6-6
abundance: NA
d_gene: TRBD1
j_gene: TRBJ1-4

CDR3aa: CASSLIAGGTAHSGNTIYF
CDR3nt: TGTGCCAGCAGCTTAATTGCGGGCGGGACGGCACACTCTGGAAACACCATATATTTT
v_gene: TRBV7-2
abundance: many
d_gene: NA
j_gene: TRBJ1-3

CDR3aa: CASRPVLGGSNTEAFF
CDR3nt: TGTGCCAGCCGCCCCGTTCTTGGGGGCTCGAACACTGAAGCTTTCTTT
v_gene: TRBV2
abundance: NA
d_gene: NA
j_gene: TRBJ1-1

CDR3aa: CASSVRQGYDGYTF
CDR3nt: TGTGCCAGCAGTGTAAGGCAGGGGTACGATGGCTACACCTTC
v_gene: TRBV2
abundance: NA
d_gene: NA
j_gene: TRBJ1-2

CDR3aa: CASSTRETQYF
CDR3nt: TGTGCCAGCAGCACCCGGGAGACCCAGTACTTC
v_gene: TRBV3-1/TRBV3-2
abundance: NA
d_gene: NA
j_gene: TRBJ2-5

CDR3aa: CASSLYPGQGSEAFF
CDR3nt: TGCGCCAGCAGCTTGTATCCGGGACAGGGCTCTGAAGCTTTCTTT
v_gene: TRBV5-1
abundance: NA
d_gene: TRBD1
j_gene: TRBJ1-1